This TCR beta chain was recovered during a study of T cell repertoires in cytomegalovirus infection. This CDR3 has 14 residues. V dropped 5 bases and J dropped 5 bases, with 16 bases sitting between them. Germline V gene lookup returns CDR1 SGHVS and CDR2 FNYEAQ. One entry per CDR3 protein results from TCRdb running MiXCR on the reads. Seen here are about 890,000 distinct CDR3 sequences, approximately 32% observed once, and the top ten hold around 15%. This clonotype turned up a few times. Its antigen is still unknown. V usage is TRBV7-6 and J usage is TRBJ2-7, with a weak D call TRBD1 (6 bases). The TCR sequence derives from a human donor in good health (CMV status not recorded). Some clones in this sample may be carry-over from other donors' samples. Here the sequenced sample was cultured CD8+ T cells from PBMCs, taken from culture after CMV antigen stimulation. The CDR3 region is CASSPEWGHDEQYF. CDR3 coding DNA: TGTGCCAGCAGCCCCGAGTGGGGGCACGACGAGCAGTACTTC. The full variable domain, in which reference TRBV7-6 and TRBJ2-7 provide the parts outside the CDR3, is GAGVSQSPRYKVTKRGQDVALRCDPISGHVSLYWYRQALGQGPEFLTYFNYEAQQDKSGLPNDRFSAERPEGSISTLTIQRTEQRDSAMYRCASSPEWGHDEQYFGPGTRLTVT.